The 7 T cell receptor beta chains presented below share a single source sample, sequenced in a study of Ad26.COV2.S vaccination and SARS-CoV-2 variants. Treatment: over 15 received Ad26.COV2.S at low or high dose, single or two shots; about five received placebo; per-sample allocation not given. At day 63 after the first vaccine or placebo injection, samples were drawn. Clones were read by immunoSEQ multiplex PCR, and TCRdb kept only the in-frame ones, dropping some. The table includes 350,000 to 400,000 clones, over 75% detected once. The starting material was peripheral blood, obtained in a trial of Ad26.COV2.S vaccine versus placebo. The receptors come from a person aged 18 to 65 who received the Ad26.COV2.S COVID-19 vaccine or a placebo.

This rearrangement joins TRBV4-3 to TRBJ1-2; D might be TRBD1 (5 bases). The germline V and J ends were trimmed by 0 bases and 4 bases, with 18 bases remaining between them. This CDR3 has 17 amino acids. Germline loops: CDR1 LGHNA, CDR2 YSLEER. The CDR3 protein is CASSQDYGGRRLYGYTF. The CDR3 nucleotides are TGCGCCAGCAGCCAAGATTACGGGGGGAGAAGGCTCTATGGCTACACCTTC.

The rearrangement links TRBV7-2 to TRBJ2-5; D gene uncertain. V dropped 3 bases and J dropped 2 bases, with 7 bases sitting between them. Per germline, CDR1 SGHTA and CDR2 FQGNSA. The CDR3 extends over 13 amino acids. The CDR3 region is CASSFSQQETQYF. CDR3 DNA sequence: TGTGCCAGCAGCTTTTCGCAGCAAGAGACCCAGTACTTC.

The V call is TRBV24-1, the J call TRBJ2-1; 7 bases fit TRBD1. The CDR3 runs 14 residues. Germline V gives CDR1 KGHDR, CDR2 SFDVKD. The V gene end was trimmed by 4 bases and the J gene end by 5 bases; junction bases not matched to a gene: 4. CDR3 nucleotide sequence: TGTGCCACCAGTGACCCGGGACAGAACAATGAGCAGTTCTTC. Translated, it gives CATSDPGQNNEQFF.

V gene TRBV15 combines with J gene TRBJ1-2; 7 bases align to TRBD1. In germline, CDR1 is LNHNV, CDR2 YYDKDF (reference sequence). V shed 1 base and J 6 bases; nucleotides not matched to a gene: 8. CDR3 size: 15 residues. CDR3 sequence reads: CATSRATTGINGYTF. The CDR3 bases are TGTGCCACCAGCAGAGCTACGACAGGGATCAATGGCTACACCTTC.

The chain couples TRBV2 to TRBJ1-5, with a weak D call TRBD1 (5 bases). Germline V gene data show CDR1 as SNHLY and CDR2 as FYNNEI. Trimming took off 6 bases at V and 7 bases at J, with 19 bases between the two ends. This CDR3 contains 15 residues. For the CDR3, the DNA is TGTGCCAGCAGCCCCCTGGGGGGAGGCGGCCAGCCCCAGCATTTT. This gives the protein CASSPLGGGGQPQHF.

The chain joins TRBV7-8 to TRBJ1-3; a possible D gene is TRBD1 (5 bases). Germline CDR1 is SGHVS and CDR2 is FQNEAQ. Trimming cost V 6 bases and J 0 bases, with 9 bases left between them. CDR3 length: 14 residues. DNA for the CDR3: TGTGCCAGCAGTCCAGACAGCTCTGGAAACACCATATATTTT. It is translated as CASSPDSSGNTIYF. Using reference TRBV7-8 and TRBJ1-3 for the parts outside the CDR3, the full variable domain is GAGVSQSPRYKVAKRGQDVALRCDPISGHVSLFWYQQALGQGPEFLTYFQNEAQLDKSGLPSDRFFAERPEGSVSTLKIQRTQQEDSAVYLCASSPDSSGNTIYFGEGSWLTVV.

V gene TRBV5-1 combines with J gene TRBJ1-1, with no clear D. The CDR3 is 16 amino acids. V was shortened by 7 bases and J by 0 bases, with 19 bases between the two germline ends. CDR1 and CDR2 from the germline V gene are SGHRS and YFSETQ. This CDR3 is CASGPGSGSMNTEAFF. For the CDR3, the DNA is TGCGCCAGCGGACCGGGCTCCGGAAGCATGAACACTGAAGCTTTCTTT.